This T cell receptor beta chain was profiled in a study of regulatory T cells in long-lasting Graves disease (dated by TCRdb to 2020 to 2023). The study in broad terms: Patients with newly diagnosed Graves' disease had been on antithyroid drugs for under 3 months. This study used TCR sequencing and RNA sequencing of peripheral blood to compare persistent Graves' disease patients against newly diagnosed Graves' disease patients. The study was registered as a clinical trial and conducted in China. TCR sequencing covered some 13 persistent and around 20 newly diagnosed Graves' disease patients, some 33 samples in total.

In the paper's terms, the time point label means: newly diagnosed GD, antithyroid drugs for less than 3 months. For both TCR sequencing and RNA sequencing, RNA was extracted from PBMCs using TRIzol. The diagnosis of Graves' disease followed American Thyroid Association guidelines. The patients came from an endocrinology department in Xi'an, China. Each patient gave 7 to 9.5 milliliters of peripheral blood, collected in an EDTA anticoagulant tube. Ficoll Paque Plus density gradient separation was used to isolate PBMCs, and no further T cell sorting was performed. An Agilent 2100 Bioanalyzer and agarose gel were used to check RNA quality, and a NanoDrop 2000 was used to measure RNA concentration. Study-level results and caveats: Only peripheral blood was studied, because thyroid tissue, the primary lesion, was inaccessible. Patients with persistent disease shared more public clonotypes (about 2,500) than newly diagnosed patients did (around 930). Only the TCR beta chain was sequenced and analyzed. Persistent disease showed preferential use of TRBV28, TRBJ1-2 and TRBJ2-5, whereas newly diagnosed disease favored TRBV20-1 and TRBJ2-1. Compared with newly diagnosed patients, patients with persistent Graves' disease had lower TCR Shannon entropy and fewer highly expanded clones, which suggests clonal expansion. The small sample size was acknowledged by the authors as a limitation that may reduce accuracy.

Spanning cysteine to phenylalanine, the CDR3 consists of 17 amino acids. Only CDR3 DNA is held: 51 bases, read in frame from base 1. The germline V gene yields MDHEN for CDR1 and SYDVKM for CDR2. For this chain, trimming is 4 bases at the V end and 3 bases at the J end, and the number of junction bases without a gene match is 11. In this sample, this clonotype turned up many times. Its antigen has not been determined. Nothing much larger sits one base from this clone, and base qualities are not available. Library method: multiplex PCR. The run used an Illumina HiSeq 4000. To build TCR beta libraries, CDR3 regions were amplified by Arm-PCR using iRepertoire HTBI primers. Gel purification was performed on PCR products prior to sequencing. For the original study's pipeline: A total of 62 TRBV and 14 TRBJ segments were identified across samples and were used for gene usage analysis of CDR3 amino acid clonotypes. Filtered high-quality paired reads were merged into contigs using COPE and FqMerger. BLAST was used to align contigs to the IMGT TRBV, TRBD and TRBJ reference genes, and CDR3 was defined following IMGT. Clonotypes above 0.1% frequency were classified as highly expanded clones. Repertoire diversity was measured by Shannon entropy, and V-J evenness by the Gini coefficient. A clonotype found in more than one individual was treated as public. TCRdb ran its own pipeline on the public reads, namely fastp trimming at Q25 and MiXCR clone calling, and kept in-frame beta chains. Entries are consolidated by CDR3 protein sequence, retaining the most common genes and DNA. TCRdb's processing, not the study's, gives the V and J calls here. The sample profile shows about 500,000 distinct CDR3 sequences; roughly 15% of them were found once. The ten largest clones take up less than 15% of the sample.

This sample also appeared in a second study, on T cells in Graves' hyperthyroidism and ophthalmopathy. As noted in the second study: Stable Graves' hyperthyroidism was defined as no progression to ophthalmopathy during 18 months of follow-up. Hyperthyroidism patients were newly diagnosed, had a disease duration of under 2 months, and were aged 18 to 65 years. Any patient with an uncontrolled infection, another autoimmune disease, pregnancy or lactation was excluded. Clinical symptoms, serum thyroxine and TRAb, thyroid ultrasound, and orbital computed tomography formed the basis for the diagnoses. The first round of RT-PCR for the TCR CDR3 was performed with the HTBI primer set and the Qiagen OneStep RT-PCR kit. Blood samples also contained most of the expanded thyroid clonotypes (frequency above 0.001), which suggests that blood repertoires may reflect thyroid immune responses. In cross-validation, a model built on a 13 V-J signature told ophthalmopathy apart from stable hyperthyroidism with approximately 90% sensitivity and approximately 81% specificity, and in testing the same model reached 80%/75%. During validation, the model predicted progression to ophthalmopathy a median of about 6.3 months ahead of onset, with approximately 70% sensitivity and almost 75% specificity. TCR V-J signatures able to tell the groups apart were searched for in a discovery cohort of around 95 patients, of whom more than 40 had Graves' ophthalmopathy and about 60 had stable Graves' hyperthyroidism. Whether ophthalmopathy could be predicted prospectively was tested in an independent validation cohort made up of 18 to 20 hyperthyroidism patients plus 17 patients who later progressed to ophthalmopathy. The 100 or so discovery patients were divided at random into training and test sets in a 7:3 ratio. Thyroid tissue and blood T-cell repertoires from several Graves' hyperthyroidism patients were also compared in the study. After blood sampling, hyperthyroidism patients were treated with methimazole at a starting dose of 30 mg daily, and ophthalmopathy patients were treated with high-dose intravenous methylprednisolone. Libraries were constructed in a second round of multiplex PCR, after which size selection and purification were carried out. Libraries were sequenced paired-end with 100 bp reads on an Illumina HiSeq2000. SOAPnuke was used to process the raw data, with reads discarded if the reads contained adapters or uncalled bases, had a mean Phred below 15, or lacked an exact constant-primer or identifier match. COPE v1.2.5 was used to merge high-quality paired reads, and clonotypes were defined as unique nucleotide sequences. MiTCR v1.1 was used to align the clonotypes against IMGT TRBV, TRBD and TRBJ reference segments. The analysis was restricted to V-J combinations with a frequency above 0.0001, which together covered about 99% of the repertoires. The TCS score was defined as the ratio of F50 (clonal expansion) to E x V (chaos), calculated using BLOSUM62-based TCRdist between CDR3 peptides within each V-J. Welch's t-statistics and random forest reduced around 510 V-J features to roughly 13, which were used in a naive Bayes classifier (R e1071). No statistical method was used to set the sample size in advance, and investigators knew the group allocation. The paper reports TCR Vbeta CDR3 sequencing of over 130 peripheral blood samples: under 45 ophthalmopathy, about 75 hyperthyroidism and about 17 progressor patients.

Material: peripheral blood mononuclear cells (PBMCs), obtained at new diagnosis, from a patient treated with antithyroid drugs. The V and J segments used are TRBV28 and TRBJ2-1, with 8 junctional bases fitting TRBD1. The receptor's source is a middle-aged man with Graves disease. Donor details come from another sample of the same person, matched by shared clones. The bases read TGTGCCAGCAGTTCCAGGGGGCATATCTTGGGCTACAATGAGCAGTTCTTC. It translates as CASSSRGHILGYNEQFF.